This T cell receptor beta chain was profiled in a study of T cell responses to AZD1222 COVID-19 vaccine. Across the study: The analysis combined second doses at about 4 or about 12 weeks. Study conclusions and caveats: Increased Spike-specific TCR breadth and depth were observed after two AZD1222 doses.

A remark on this clone: Its antigen is undetermined.

The V gene's germline CDR1 is ENHRY and CDR2 SYGVKD. V lost 0 bases, J lost 6 bases, and 14 bases lay in between. The CDR3 runs to 15 residues. Only in-frame clones appear in the TCRdb table, and some are missing; sequencing was by immunoSEQ multiplex PCR. Of tens of thousands of clones listed, around 84% are singletons. The specimen was peripheral blood, collected on day 0 of AZD1222 vaccination. This chain links TRBV10-3 with TRBJ1-1, with D uncertain. The receptor's source is an adult in good health. The CDR3 spells CAISESNAPGAEAFF. DNA for the CDR3: TGTGCCATCAGTGAGTCCAATGCTCCCGGGGCTGAAGCTTTCTTT.